Presented here are 31 T cell receptor beta chains from one specimen sequenced in a study of cytomegalovirus exposure and HLA in healthy donors. PCR was performed using 60 Vbeta and 13 Jbeta primers. The table came from immunoSEQ multiplex PCR; TCRdb's copy has only in-frame clones and leaves some out. This table has 110,000 or so clones, 65% to 85% appearing once. Sequencing input: PBMCs. These TCRs come from a man aged 45 to 65 in good health and CMV-seropositive.

The rearrangement links TRBV23-1 to TRBJ2-2; D gene unclear. TRBV23-1 is identified as an open reading frame with a role that is uncertain. This CDR3 spans 17 amino acids. V lost 0 bases to trimming and J lost 5 bases, with 16 bases between them. The CDR3 DNA sequence: TGCGCCAGCAGTCAATCGAGGCCGACTTCTGGGACCGGGGAGCTGTTTTTT. This codes for CASSQSRPTSGTGELFF.

The chain employs TRBV7-6 and TRBJ2-3; TRBD2 agrees at 7 bases. J gave up 2 bases and V 5 bases, and 10 bases lay outside the gene matches. Germline CDR1 reads SGHVS; CDR2 reads FNYEAQ. There are 16 residues in the CDR3. The CDR3 protein is CASSRPGGRDTDTQYF. Written as DNA, the CDR3 is TGTGCCAGCAGCCGCCCTGGGGGGAGGGACACAGATACGCAGTATTTT.

The rearrangement uses TRBV5-1 and TRBJ1-2; TRBD1 aligns across 9 bases. Unmatched junction bases numbered 4, after V lost 2 bases and J lost 8 bases. The germline V gene encodes CDR1 SGHRS and CDR2 YFSETQ. This CDR3 is built from 13 residues. CDR3 nucleotide sequence: TGCGCCAGCAGCTTACAGGGGGCGAGGGGCTACACCTTC. It translates to CASSLQGARGYTF.

The DNA for the CDR3 is TGTGCCAGCAGACCTGACAGGGTCGGTCAGCCCCAGCATTTT. Protein product: CASRPDRVGQPQHF. The chain joins TRBV28 to TRBJ1-5, with TRBD1 matching 7 bases. This CDR3 spans 14 amino acids. V shed 6 bases, J shed 6 bases, and the junction held 8 bases outside the gene matches. Germline V gives CDR1 MDHEN, CDR2 SYDVKM.

This chain links TRBV7-8 with TRBJ1-2; TRBD1 is a possible D gene (6 bases). Trimming cost V 2 bases and J 2 bases, with 9 bases left between them. The CDR3 totals 14 residues. Germline values: CDR1 SGHVS, CDR2 FQNEAQ. DNA for the CDR3: TGTGCCAGCAGCTTATCCGGACAGAACTATGGCTACACCTTC. It translates to CASSLSGQNYGYTF.

The gene calls are TRBV4-3 and TRBJ1-4; D is perhaps TRBD1 (5 bases). Germline V gene sequence: CDR1 LGHNA, CDR2 YSLEER. V was trimmed by 4 bases and J by 4 bases, leaving 10 bases between them. This CDR3 has 14 amino acids. The CDR3 sequence: CASSPTGGNEKLFF. The CDR3 region has the DNA TGCGCCAGCAGCCCGACGGGGGGTAATGAAAAACTGTTTTTT.

This clone was picked up one time. The chain carries TRBV5-6 and TRBJ1-1; TRBD1 matches at 10 bases. V lost 4 bases, J lost 1 base, and 7 bases stayed unmatched. Per the germline V gene, CDR1 is SGHDT and CDR2 is YYEEEE. The CDR3 covers 16 residues. CDR3 loop: CASSVTGTGANTEAFF. The CDR3 nucleotides read TGTGCCAGCAGCGTGACCGGGACAGGGGCGAACACTGAAGCTTTCTTT.

The chain combines TRBV18 with TRBJ1-1; 9 positions agree with TRBD1. Per germline, CDR1 KGHSH and CDR2 LQKENI. J gave up 7 bases and V 6 bases, and 3 bases lay outside the gene matches. This CDR3 has 12 amino acids. In DNA, the CDR3 is TGTGCCAGCTCCCTGGGACAGGGTGAAGCTTTCTTT. Protein sequence: CASSLGQGEAFF.

The gene calls are TRBV10-3 and TRBJ1-2, with no clear D. V lost 4 bases, J lost 8 bases, and 14 bases lay in between. CDR1 and CDR2 (germline): ENHRY, SYGVKD. The CDR3 has 13 residues. Written as DNA, the CDR3 is TGTGCCATCAGTGTCGAGGCCTCTCCAGGCTACACCTTC. Amino acids: CAISVEASPGYTF.

CDR3 region: CASSLSGYGYTF. CDR3 DNA: TGTGCCAGCAGCTTGTCCGGGTATGGCTACACCTTC. The chain uses TRBV5-8 and TRBJ1-2, with unresolved D. Germline CDR1 reads SGHTS; CDR2 reads YDEGEE. The CDR3 totals 12 residues. Trimming took off 1 base at V and 5 bases at J, with 6 bases between the two ends.

V and J are TRBV18 and TRBJ2-7; the D gene is possibly TRBD2 (7 bases). The germline V and J ends were trimmed by 8 bases and 5 bases, with 25 bases remaining between them. Germline assignment: CDR1 KGHSH and CDR2 LQKENI. The CDR3 is 16 amino acids. The CDR3 nucleotides are TGTGCCAGCCATCCCGGGGGGCGATCATCTTACCACGAGCAGTACTTC. Translated: CASHPGGRSSYHEQYF. The full variable domain, with the rest looked up from reference TRBV18 and TRBJ2-7, is NAGVMQNPRHLVRRRGQEARLRCSPMKGHSHVYWYRQLPEEGLKFMVYLQKENIIDESGMPKERFSAEFPKEGPSILRIQQVVRGDSAAYFCASHPGGRSSYHEQYFGPGTRLTVT.

The genes are TRBV7-9 and TRBJ2-1, with D unresolved. This CDR3 has 12 residues. The germline CDR1 and CDR2 sequences are SEHNR and FQNEAQ (reference sequence). Trimming pared 0 bases from V and 5 bases from J, leaving 2 bases between. The CDR3 coding sequence is TGTGCCAGCAGCTTAGCCGACAATGAGCAGTTCTTC. The encoded protein is CASSLADNEQFF.

The V and J genes are TRBV18 and TRBJ1-1; D is uncertain. Germline CDR1 reads KGHSH; CDR2 reads LQKENI. The CDR3 has 13 residues. V dropped 6 bases and J dropped 5 bases, with 13 bases sitting between them. CDR3 sequence reads: CASSPLGGTEAFF. The CDR3 DNA is TGTGCCAGCTCTCCCCTCGGAGGGACTGAAGCTTTCTTT.

This chain connects TRBV9 to TRBJ1-2, with 11 bases aligning to TRBD1. J was trimmed by 6 bases and V by 6 bases; bases with no gene match: 10. Germline V gene lookup returns CDR1 SGDLS and CDR2 YYNGEE. The CDR3 is made up of 15 amino acids. The CDR3 region has the DNA TGTGCCAGCACCGGCGTAGGACAGGGGGCGAATGGCTACACCTTC. Residues: CASTGVGQGANGYTF.

This clone was seen more than once but under ten times. The chain couples TRBV6-1 to TRBJ1-2; D ambiguous. The length of the CDR3 is 14 residues. Between the trimmed V and J ends, which lost 1 base and 0 bases, there was a span of 6 bases. CDR1 and CDR2 (germline): MNHNS, SASEGT. CDR3: CASSEGGANYGYTF. The CDR3 DNA reads as TGTGCCAGCAGTGAAGGAGGAGCTAACTATGGCTACACCTTC.

The chain carries TRBV27 and TRBJ2-1, with D maybe TRBD1 (6 bases). V was clipped by 5 bases and J by 9 bases, with 23 bases between them. The CDR3 has 16 residues. In germline, CDR1 is MNHEY, CDR2 SMNVEV (reference sequence). CDR3 coding DNA: TGTGCCAGCAGTGCCATGGGGGCTCAGGTTTGGGGTGAGCAGTTCTTC. Translated: CASSAMGAQVWGEQFF.

Concerning this clone itself: The same CDR3 arises from other DNA sequences in this sample as well. The rearrangement links TRBV28 to TRBJ2-7; 8 nucleotides align to TRBD2. The V gene end was trimmed by 3 bases and the J gene end by 7 bases; junction bases not matched to a gene: 11. Germline CDR1 reads MDHEN; CDR2 reads SYDVKM. The CDR3 consists of 15 residues. CDR3 loop: CASSFGGTSGSEQYF. Here the CDR3 DNA reads TGTGCCAGCAGTTTTGGAGGGACTAGTGGCTCTGAGCAGTACTTC.

For this clone: Additional DNA sequences in this sample encode the identical CDR3. This chain links TRBV28 with TRBJ1-5, with 9 nucleotides matching TRBD1. In germline, CDR1 is MDHEN, CDR2 SYDVKM. Trimming took 6 bases from V and 5 from J; bases not matched to a gene: 5. CDR3 length equals 14 residues. CDR3 sequence (DNA): TGTGCCAGCAGCCCGGGACAGGGCGATCAGCCCCAGCATTTT. Its protein is CASSPGQGDQPQHF.

The rearrangement uses TRBV7-9 and TRBJ2-7; 8 bases agree with TRBD2. The V segment lost 5 bases and the J segment 2 bases; nucleotides outside the gene matches: 17. The germline V gene encodes CDR1 SEHNR and CDR2 FQNEAQ (reference sequence). The CDR3 spans 18 residues. The chain's CDR3 is CASSLGPGGQTGTYEQYF. CDR3 DNA sequence: TGTGCCAGCAGCCTGGGGCCGGGGGGGCAAACGGGTACCTACGAGCAGTACTTC.

The V gene is TRBV5-6, the J gene TRBJ1-1, with a possible D match to TRBD1 (5 bases). The CDR3 runs to 13 residues. CDR1 and CDR2 from the germline V gene are SGHDT and YYEEEE. Trimming shortened V by 0 bases and J by 4 bases, and 7 bases separated the two germline ends. The CDR3 coding sequence is TGTGCCAGCAGCTTGGGACAGACCACTGAAGCTTTCTTT. Translation gives CASSLGQTTEAFF.

The chain employs TRBV21-1 and TRBJ1-4; TRBD1 is taken as the D call from the table, unchecked against the DNA. TRBV21-1 counts as a pseudogene. CDR3 length equals 18 residues. The CDR3 bases are TGTGCCAGAAAGGGACAGGGGCTTGTATGTTCAACTAATGAAAAACTGTTTTTT. It encodes CARKGQGLVCSTNEKLFF.

The chain employs TRBV4-1 and TRBJ2-7, with TRBD2 identical over 9 bases. This CDR3 region has 14 residues. V dropped 3 bases and J dropped 4; count of bases not matched to a gene: 4. The germline CDR1 and CDR2 sequences are MGHRA and YSYEKL. This CDR3 reads CASSHLAGSYEQYF. CDR3 in DNA: TGCGCCAGCAGCCATCTAGCGGGATCGTACGAGCAGTACTTC.

J is TRBJ1-5 and V is TRBV27; D not resolved. This CDR3 region has 12 residues. Germline CDR1 is MNHEY and CDR2 is SMNVEV (reference sequence). V was cut by 2 bases and J by 6 bases, with 5 bases left in between. Here the CDR3 reads CASSLTGQPQHF. DNA of the CDR3: TGTGCCAGCAGTTTAACCGGTCAGCCCCAGCATTTT.

This clone has just a few counts. This chain joins TRBV2 and TRBJ1-2; D possibly corresponds to TRBD1 (5 bases). V was pared by 5 bases and J by 5 bases, with 9 bases between. This CDR3 has 12 amino acids. The V gene's germline CDR1 is SNHLY and CDR2 FYNNEI. This CDR3 is CASSNRIYGYTF. The CDR3 nucleotides are TGTGCCAGCAGTAACAGGATTTATGGCTACACCTTC.

The CDR3 nucleotides read TGCGCCAGCAGCACGGGTGGGACAGGGGGCTACGAGCAGTACTTC. It codes for CASSTGGTGGYEQYF. The rearrangement joins TRBV5-1 to TRBJ2-7; 11 nucleotides agree with TRBD1. The J segment lost 3 bases and the V segment lost 4 bases, leaving 6 bases of the junction unmatched. There are 15 residues in the CDR3. The germline CDR1 and CDR2 sequences are SGHRS and YFSETQ.

The chain combines TRBV9 with TRBJ2-1; no firm D call. V lost 0 bases, J lost 8 bases, and 9 bases lay in between. The CDR3 is 13 residues long. In germline, CDR1 is SGDLS, CDR2 YYNGEE. Here the CDR3 reads CASSVGGMDEQFF. For the CDR3, the DNA is TGTGCCAGCAGCGTAGGAGGTATGGATGAGCAGTTCTTC. The variable domain in full, with the rest retrieved from reference TRBV9 and TRBJ2-1, is DSGVTQTPKHLITATGQRVTLRCSPRSGDLSVYWYQQSLDQGLQFLIQYYNGEERAKGNILERFSAQQFPDLHSELNLSSLELGDSALYFCASSVGGMDEQFFGPGTRLTVL.

The chain links TRBV19 to TRBJ2-1; D may be TRBD2 (5 bases). This CDR3 contains 13 residues. Trimming shortened V by 4 bases and J by 5 bases, and 9 bases separated the two germline ends. Per the germline V gene, CDR1 is LNHDA and CDR2 is SQIVND (reference sequence). The CDR3 protein is CASSTGIDNEQFF. CDR3 nucleotide sequence: TGTGCCAGTAGTACCGGGATCGACAATGAGCAGTTCTTC.

The chain couples TRBV5-5 to TRBJ1-1, with TRBD1 matching over 7 bases. There are 15 residues in the CDR3. The J segment lost 1 base and the V segment lost 4 bases, leaving 7 bases of the junction unmatched. Germline CDR1 reads SGHKS; CDR2 reads YYEKEE (reference sequence). CDR3 region: CASSPTTGQNTEAFF. The CDR3 DNA is TGTGCCAGCAGCCCGACGACAGGGCAGAACACTGAAGCTTTCTTT.

The chain is built from TRBV9 and TRBJ1-4, with a weak D call TRBD1 (5 bases). Germline V CDR1 and CDR2: SGDLS, YYNGEE. V was clipped by 3 bases and J by 4 bases, with 10 bases between them. This CDR3 contains 14 residues. The CDR3: CASSAQARNEKLFF. As DNA, the CDR3 is TGTGCCAGCAGCGCACAGGCCCGTAATGAAAAACTGTTTTTT.

The V call is TRBV6-1, the J call TRBJ2-5; D unresolved. Trimming stripped 6 bases from V and 0 bases from J, with 8 bases between. The germline CDR1 and CDR2 sequences are MNHNS and SASEGT. There are 13 residues in the CDR3. The CDR3 DNA reads TGTGCCAGCAGCCACACAGACCAAGAGACCCAGTACTTC. Its translation is CASSHTDQETQYF.

This chain connects TRBV15 to TRBJ2-1; 10 nucleotides align to TRBD1. The CDR3 runs 15 residues. V was pared by 4 bases and J by 8 bases, with 8 bases of the junction left unmatched. CDR1 is LNHNV, CDR2 YYDKDF, per germline (reference sequence). For the CDR3, the DNA is TGTGCCACCAGCAACCGGGACAGGGGTGACTATGAGCAGTTCTTC. Protein sequence: CATSNRDRGDYEQFF.